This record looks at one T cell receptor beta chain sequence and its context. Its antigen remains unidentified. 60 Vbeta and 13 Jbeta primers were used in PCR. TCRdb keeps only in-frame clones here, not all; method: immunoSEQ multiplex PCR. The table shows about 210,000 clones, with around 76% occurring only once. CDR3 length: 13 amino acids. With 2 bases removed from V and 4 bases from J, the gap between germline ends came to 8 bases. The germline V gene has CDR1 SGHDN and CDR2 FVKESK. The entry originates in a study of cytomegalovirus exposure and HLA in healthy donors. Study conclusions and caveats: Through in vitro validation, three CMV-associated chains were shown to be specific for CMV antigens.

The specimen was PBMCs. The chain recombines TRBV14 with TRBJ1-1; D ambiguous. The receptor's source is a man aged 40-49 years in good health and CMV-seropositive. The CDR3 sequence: CASSQTRFTEAFF. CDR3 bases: TGTGCCAGCAGCCAAACCAGGTTCACTGAAGCTTTCTTT.